Given below is one TCR beta chain in context. These data belong to a study of blood T cell repertoires in COVID-19. At the level of the study: In each case, the material was cDNA or gDNA derived from T cells, B-cell-depleted T cells, or PBMCs.

Per the original data handling: Nucleated cell number was recorded as an estimate derived from reference gene primer amplification. Libraries were prepared by immunoSEQ multiplex PCR; TCRdb keeps only in-frame clonotypes and omits some of them. That table is the source of V, J and clone size, and D and trimming were worked out from the DNA. Among about 80,000 clones, less than 90% were seen once, and the ten largest hold 3.5% to 4%. This clonotype was sampled from a man between 50 and 59 years old with acute or convalescent COVID-19. Input material: peripheral blood.

For the CDR3, the DNA is TGTGCCAGCAGCTTAGCAACCCTTCGGGAAGCTTTCTTT. This encodes CASSLATLREAFF. This chain links TRBV7-9 with TRBJ1-1; D gene ambiguous. This CDR3 spans 13 amino acids. Trimming took off 0 bases at V and 8 bases at J, with 10 bases between the two ends. From germline, CDR1 is SEHNR and CDR2 FQNEAQ (reference sequence).